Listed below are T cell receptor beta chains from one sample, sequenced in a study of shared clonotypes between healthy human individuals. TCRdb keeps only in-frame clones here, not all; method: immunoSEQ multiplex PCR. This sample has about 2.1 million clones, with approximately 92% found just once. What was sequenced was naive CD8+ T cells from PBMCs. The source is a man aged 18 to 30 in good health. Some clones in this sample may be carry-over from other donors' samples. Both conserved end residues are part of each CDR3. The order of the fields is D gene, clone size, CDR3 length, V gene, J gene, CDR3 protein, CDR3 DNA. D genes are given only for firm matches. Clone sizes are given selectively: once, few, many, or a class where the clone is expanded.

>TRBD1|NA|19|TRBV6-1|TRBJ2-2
CASSDRIRRTGVTTGELFF
TGTGCCAGCAGTGACAGGATTAGGAGGACAGGGGTGACCACCGGGGAGCTGTTTTTT
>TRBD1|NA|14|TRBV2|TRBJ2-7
CASRGQGTLYEQYF
TGTGCCAGCAGGGGACAGGGGACACTATACGAGCAGTACTTC
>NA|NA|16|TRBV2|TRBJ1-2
CASRDPGTDSYYGYTF
TGTGCCAGCAGAGACCCGGGAACTGACAGCTACTATGGCTACACCTTC
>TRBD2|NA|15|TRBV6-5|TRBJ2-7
CASSTLGREGYEQYF
TGTGCCAGCAGCACACTAGGACGGGAGGGATACGAGCAGTACTTC
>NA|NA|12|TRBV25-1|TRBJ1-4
CASSPRGEKLFF
TGTGCCAGCAGCCCCCGAGGGGAAAAACTGTTTTTT
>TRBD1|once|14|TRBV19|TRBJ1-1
CASRGPGGFTEAFF
TGTGCCAGTAGGGGCCCAGGGGGATTCACTGAAGCTTTCTTT
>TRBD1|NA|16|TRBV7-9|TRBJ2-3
CASSLLRDSRTDTQYF
TGTGCCAGCAGCTTACTCCGGGACAGCCGCACAGATACGCAGTATTTT
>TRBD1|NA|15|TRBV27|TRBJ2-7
CASSHQRDRGREQYF
TGTGCCAGCAGTCATCAACGGGACAGGGGAAGGGAGCAGTACTTC
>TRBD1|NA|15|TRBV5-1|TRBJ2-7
CASSIGQGNSYEQYF
TGCGCCAGCAGCATCGGACAGGGTAACTCCTACGAGCAGTACTTC
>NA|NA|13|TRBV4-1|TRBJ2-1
CASSQDGARKQFF
TGCGCCAGCAGCCAAGATGGAGCGCGAAAGCAGTTCTTC
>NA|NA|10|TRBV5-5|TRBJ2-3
CASLSDTQYF
TGTGCCAGCTTGAGCGATACGCAGTATTTT
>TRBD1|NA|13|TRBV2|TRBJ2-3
CASVPGGADTQYF
TGTGCCAGCGTTCCAGGGGGCGCAGATACGCAGTATTTT
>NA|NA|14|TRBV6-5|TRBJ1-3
CASSAPKGESTIYF
TGTGCCAGCAGCGCACCGAAGGGGGAGAGCACCATATATTTT
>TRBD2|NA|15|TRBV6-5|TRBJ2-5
CASSYTGGEQETQYF
TGTGCCAGCAGTTACACCGGGGGGGAACAAGAGACCCAGTACTTC
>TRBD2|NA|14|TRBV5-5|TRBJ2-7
CASSWTSGSYEQYF
TGTGCCAGCAGCTGGACTAGCGGATCCTACGAGCAGTACTTC
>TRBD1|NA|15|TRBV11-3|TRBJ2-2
CASSLGQGLSEELFF
TGTGCCAGCAGCTTGGGACAGGGACTTTCGGAGGAGCTGTTTTTT
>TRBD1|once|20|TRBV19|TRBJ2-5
CASSIEELVGTGDYRETQYF
TGTGCCAGTAGTATCGAGGAATTGGTCGGGACAGGCGATTACCGGGAGACCCAGTACTTC